This T cell receptor (beta chain) derives from a study of early T cells in non-severe SARS-CoV-2 infection. Study details: Sequencing used unsorted whole-blood bulk RNA, so chains lack pairing. The study's findings and limits: Comparison of clonotypes with VDJdb favored anti-spike CD8 responses while missing private and CD4 specificities.

Individual cDNA molecules were tagged with unique molecular identifiers, the study reported. TCRdb reprocessed the 5' RACE reads with MiXCR, giving one entry per CDR3 protein. The sample carries tens of thousands of distinct CDR3 sequences, 5.4% recorded once. Germline CDR1 and CDR2: SGHRS and YFSETQ. The CDR3 contains 16 residues. V was pared by 4 bases and J by 2 bases, with 17 bases between. This clonotype was observed at least ten times. Its antigen is unknown. The rearrangement uses TRBV5-1 and TRBJ2-3; D may be TRBD1 (6 bases). The starting material was whole blood, obtained at baseline. This clonotype originated in an adult who was a healthcare worker with PCR-confirmed SARS-CoV-2 infection or an uninfected control (not recorded which). The CDR3 here is CASSGLQGINTDTQYF. The CDR3 nucleotides are TGCGCCAGCAGCGGTTTACAGGGAATTAACACAGATACGCAGTATTTT.